Listed below are T cell receptor beta chains from one sample, sequenced in a study of T cell responses to AZD1222 COVID-19 vaccine. This table comes from immunoSEQ multiplex PCR, and its TCRdb copy is limited to in-frame clones, with some not included. The profile shows some 200,000 clones, more than 80% of them singletons. The source material was peripheral blood, sampled 28 days after the second dose of the MenACWY control vaccine. Every receptor here comes from an adult who received the MenACWY meningococcal vaccine as a control. The CDR3 runs from the conserved cysteine through the conserved F or W.

TRBV7-7,TRBJ2-3,14,CASSTGLVTDTQYF
TRBV9,TRBJ1-6,14,CASSEGQKYSPLHF
TRBV11-1,TRBJ2-3,16,CASKTSGRGGTDTQYF
TRBV19,TRBJ1-6,15,CASSITGVDNSPLHF
TRBV6-4,TRBJ1-2,15,CASSDYGQGGYGYTF
TRBV19,TRBJ1-4,14,CASSTRGVDEKLFF
TRBV12-3/TRBV12-4,TRBJ2-7,13,CASKDRNYYEQYF
TRBV19,TRBJ1-5,14,CASTPTGVRQPQHF
TRBV19,TRBJ2-6,16,CASSPDRTEGANVLTF
TRBV5-6,TRBJ2-2,16,CASSLGAGAHTGELFF